The present T cell receptor (beta chain) was sequenced within a study of breast tumors, draining lymph nodes, adjacent tissues. MiXCR was run by TCRdb on the multiplex PCR reads, yielding one entry per CDR3 protein. This table has more than 250,000 distinct CDR3 sequences, about 33% appearing once. This clonotype has a count of ten or more. Its antigen is undetermined. The lymph nodes were axillary draining lymph nodes from breast cancer patients. Study-wide findings and caveats: Findings are consistent with lymph node origin and intratumoral expansion of most tumor T cells. Tumor T cell lymph node origin was a supported hypothesis, not proven. Tumors had less TCR diversity than lymph nodes, more than nontumor tissue.

This CDR3 is 15 amino acids long. Looked up from germline, CDR1 is SGHVS and CDR2 is FQNEAQ. V dropped 2 bases and J dropped 7; count of bases not matched to a gene: 7. The material sequenced was axillary lymph node tissue. This sequence joins TRBV7-8 and TRBJ2-2, with 7 bases identical to TRBD1. The receptor was derived from a female donor with breast cancer. Some clones in this sample may be carry-over from other donors' samples. The chain's CDR3 is CASSLRDRVGGELFF. CDR3 in DNA: TGTGCCAGCAGCTTACGCGACAGGGTCGGCGGGGAGCTGTTTTTT.